The clone carrying this TCR beta chain came up many times. Antigen specificity is unknown. The data stem from a study of T-cell reconstitution after alpha-beta-depleted transplantation in children. The CDR3 has 16 amino acids. CDR1 is MDHEN, CDR2 SYDVKM, per germline. J was trimmed by 2 bases and V by 4 bases; bases with no gene match: 5. The library targeted TCRbeta and was prepared with unique molecular identifiers. TCRdb ran MiXCR on the PCR reads and lists one entry per CDR3 protein. The repertoire holds 200,000 to 250,000 distinct CDR3 sequences, with roughly 8.2% as singletons. Study-level results: Reportedly, only several hundred clones from non-depleted graft cells drove alpha-beta T-cell counts at about two months. Newly produced T cells mostly provided counts and TCRbeta diversity after one year, as hyperexpanded clones declined.

This specimen was PBMCs, mostly from graft donor cells, taken 180 days after TCRalphabeta/CD19-depleted stem cell transplant. This TCR came from a male patient under 18 who had a stem cell transplant for acute lymphoblastic leukemia, so the T cells may come from the graft donor. The V gene is TRBV28, the J gene TRBJ2-5; 12 bases are shared with TRBD2. The CDR3 reads CASSSLAGGTQETQYF. The CDR3, as DNA: TGTGCCAGCAGTTCACTAGCGGGGGGAACTCAAGAGACCCAGTACTTC.